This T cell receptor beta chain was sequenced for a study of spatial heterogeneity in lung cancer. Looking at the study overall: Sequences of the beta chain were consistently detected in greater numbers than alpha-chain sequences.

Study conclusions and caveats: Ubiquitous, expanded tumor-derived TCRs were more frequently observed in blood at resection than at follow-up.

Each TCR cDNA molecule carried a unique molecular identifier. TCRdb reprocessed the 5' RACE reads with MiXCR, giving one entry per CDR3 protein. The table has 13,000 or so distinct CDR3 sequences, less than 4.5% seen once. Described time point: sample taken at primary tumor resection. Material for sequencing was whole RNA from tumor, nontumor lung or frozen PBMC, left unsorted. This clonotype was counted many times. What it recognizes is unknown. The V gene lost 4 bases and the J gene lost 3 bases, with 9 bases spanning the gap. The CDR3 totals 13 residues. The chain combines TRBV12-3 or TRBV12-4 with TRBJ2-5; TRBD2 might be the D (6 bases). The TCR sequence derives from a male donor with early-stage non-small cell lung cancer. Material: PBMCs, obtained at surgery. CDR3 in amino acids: CASSSGGKETQYF. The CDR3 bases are TGTGCCAGCAGTTCTGGGGGGAAAGAGACCCAGTACTTC.